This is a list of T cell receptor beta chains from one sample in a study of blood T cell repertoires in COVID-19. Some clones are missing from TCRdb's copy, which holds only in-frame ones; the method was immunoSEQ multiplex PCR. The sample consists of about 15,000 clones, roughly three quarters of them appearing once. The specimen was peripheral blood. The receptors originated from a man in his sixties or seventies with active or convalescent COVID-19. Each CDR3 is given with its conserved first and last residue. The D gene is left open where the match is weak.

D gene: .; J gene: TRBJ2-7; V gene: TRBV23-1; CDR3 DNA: TGCGCCAGCAGCCAAAGGTCACAGCAGCCCTCTTACGAGCAGTACTTC; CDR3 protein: CASSQRSQQPSYEQYF
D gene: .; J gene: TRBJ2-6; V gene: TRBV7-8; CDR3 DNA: TGTGCCAGCAGCTTCCTCAGGATCTACTCCCCTGGGGCCAACGTCCTGACTTTC; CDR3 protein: CASSFLRIYSPGANVLTF
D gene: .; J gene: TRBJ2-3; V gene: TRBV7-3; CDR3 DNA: TGTGCCAGCAGCTTTGGGCCGGAAGGGGCAGATACGCAGTATTTT; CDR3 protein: CASSFGPEGADTQYF
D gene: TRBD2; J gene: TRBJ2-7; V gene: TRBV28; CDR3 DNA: TGTGCCAGCGCCTCACCGGGAGGGGTAGGCGAGCAGTACTTC; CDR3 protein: CASASPGGVGEQYF
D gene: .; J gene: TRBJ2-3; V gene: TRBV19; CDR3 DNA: TGTGCCAGTGGACAAGTCGCTAGCACAGATACGCAGTATTTT; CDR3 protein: CASGQVASTDTQYF
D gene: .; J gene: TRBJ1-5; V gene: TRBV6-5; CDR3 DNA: TGTGCCAGCAGTTACGGGGGAGGTGGTCAGCCCCAGCATTTT; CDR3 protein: CASSYGGGGQPQHF
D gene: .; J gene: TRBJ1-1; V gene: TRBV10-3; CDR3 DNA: TGTGCCATCAGGGATAACAGGGATACCACTGAAGCTTTCTTT; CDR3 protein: CAIRDNRDTTEAFF
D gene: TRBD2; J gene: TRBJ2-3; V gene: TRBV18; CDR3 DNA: TGTGCCAGCTCACCGGGACTAGCGGGGGGCCCAGATACGCAGTATTTT; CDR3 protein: CASSPGLAGGPDTQYF
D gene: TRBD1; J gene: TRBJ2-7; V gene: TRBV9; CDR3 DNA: TGTGCCAGCAGCGTAGGGATACAGGGGGCCTACGAGCAGTACTTC; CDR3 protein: CASSVGIQGAYEQYF
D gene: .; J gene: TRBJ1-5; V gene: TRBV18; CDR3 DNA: TGTGCCAGCTCACCAATCCCTATTTCCCAGCCCCAGCATTTT; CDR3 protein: CASSPIPISQPQHF